Listed here are 30 T cell receptor beta chains from one sample, sequenced in a study of blood T cell repertoires in COVID-19 (dated by TCRdb to the early 2020s). Libraries were built with the immunoSEQ multiplex PCR assay. Here the immuneACCESS table is served through TCRdb, limited to in-frame sequences with V and J called. Missing clones are a known gap in these copies; in checked studies unresolved V genes cover under half, and the rest lacks a known reason. Recorded for this sample are 150,000 to 200,000 clones; 86% of them occurred a single time. Around 8.2% of the sample lies in the top ten. Sequencing was carried out using peripheral blood. These receptors originate from a man aged 60 to 69 with acute or convalescent COVID-19.

V and J are TRBV27 and TRBJ1-1, with D unclear. The CDR3 has 13 residues. Trimming shortened V by 2 bases and J by 1 base, and 5 bases separated the two germline ends. Germline loops: CDR1 MNHEY, CDR2 SMNVEV (reference sequence). The CDR3 sequence: CASSLVRNTEAFF. The CDR3 nucleotides are TGTGCCAGCAGTTTAGTTAGGAACACTGAAGCTTTCTTT.

The sample holds one count of this clone. J is TRBJ1-3 and V is TRBV28, with D possibly TRBD1 on 6 matching bases. The germline V gene encodes CDR1 MDHEN and CDR2 SYDVKM. V lost 5 bases and J 4 bases, leaving 18 bases between the germline ends. The CDR3 is 16 residues long. CDR3 residues: CASSPPRGAHGNTIYF. CDR3 nucleotides: TGTGCCAGCAGTCCTCCTCGGGGGGCGCACGGAAACACCATATATTTT. Using reference TRBV28 and TRBJ1-3 for the parts outside the CDR3, the full variable domain is DVKVTQSSRYLVKRTGEKVFLECVQDMDHENMFWYRQDPGLGLRLIYFSYDVKMKEKGDIPEGYSVSREKKERFSLILESASTNQTSMYLCASSPPRGAHGNTIYFGEGSWLTVV.

This clone was seen ten or more times. The genes are TRBV2 and TRBJ2-1; TRBD2 matches at 8 bases. The CDR3 has 15 residues. J gave up 9 bases and V 2 bases, and 9 bases lay outside the gene matches. Per the germline V gene, CDR1 is SNHLY and CDR2 is FYNNEI. The CDR3, as DNA: TGTGCCAGCAGTGAACCCCAGCGGGAGCCCGCTGAGCAGTTCTTC. Translation gives CASSEPQREPAEQFF. Together with reference TRBV2 and TRBJ2-1, the CDR3 gives the full variable domain: EPEVTQTPSHQVTQMGQEVILRCVPISNHLYFYWYRQILGQKVEFLVSFYNNEISEKSEIFDDQFSVERPDGSNFTLKIRSTKLEDSAMYFCASSEPQREPAEQFFGPGTRLTVL.

The genes are TRBV6-5 and TRBJ1-1, with no clear D. This CDR3 has 13 residues. In germline, CDR1 is MNHEY, CDR2 SVGAGI. V gave up 6 bases and J gave up 6 bases, with 14 bases separating them. In nucleotides, the CDR3 is TGTGCCAGCAGACAGCCCCCGGTATCTGAAGCTTTCTTT. Encoded protein: CASRQPPVSEAFF.

The chain carries TRBV28 and TRBJ1-5; 7 bases agree with TRBD1. This CDR3 has 16 residues. Germline CDR1 and CDR2: MDHEN and SYDVKM. Unmatched junction bases numbered 10, after V lost 3 bases and J lost 5 bases. Here the CDR3 reads CASSFLLQGRDQPQHF. The CDR3 DNA follows: TGTGCCAGCAGTTTCCTTTTACAGGGGAGAGATCAGCCCCAGCATTTT.

V is TRBV4-2 and J is TRBJ1-2; D gene ambiguous. The CDR3 sequence is 15 residues long. The germline V gene encodes CDR1 LGHNA and CDR2 YNFKEQ. Trimming shortened V by 0 bases and J by 6 bases, and 14 bases separated the two germline ends. The CDR3 loop is CASSQERPGKNGYTF. In DNA form, the CDR3 reads TGTGCCAGCAGCCAAGAGAGACCGGGAAAGAATGGCTACACCTTC.

This clone has only a few counts. The chain recombines TRBV6-1 with TRBJ1-2; D is possibly TRBD1 (5 bases). The CDR3 loop spans 15 amino acids. Germline V gene data show CDR1 as MNHNS and CDR2 as SASEGT. With 1 base removed from V and 4 bases from J, the gap between germline ends came to 13 bases. CDR3 loop: CASSEGGKGPYGYTF. The CDR3 bases are TGTGCCAGCAGTGAAGGTGGGAAGGGGCCCTATGGCTACACCTTC.

The chain joins TRBV27 to TRBJ2-1; TRBD2 agrees at 11 bases. Germline values: CDR1 MNHEY, CDR2 SMNVEV (reference sequence). V lost 4 bases to trimming and J lost 7 bases; unmatched junction nucleotides: 18. The CDR3 is 19 residues long. The CDR3 sequence: CASSSRDRTLAGGLNEQFF. The CDR3 DNA is TGTGCCAGCAGTTCCCGGGACAGAACTTTAGCGGGAGGGCTTAATGAGCAGTTCTTC.

The chain is built from TRBV18 and TRBJ2-1; 10 positions match TRBD2. Trimming removed 4 bases from V and 10 bases from J; junction bases left unmatched: 10. Germline assignment: CDR1 KGHSH and CDR2 LQKENI. The length of the CDR3 is 15 residues. In nucleotides, the CDR3 is TGTGCCAGCTCACGGGGTCTAGCGGGAGTCGTGGAGCAGTTCTTC. The encoded protein is CASSRGLAGVVEQFF.

This chain joins TRBV6-5 and TRBJ2-7; 10 positions agree with TRBD1. This CDR3 region has 15 residues. V gave up 7 bases and J gave up 5 bases; unmatched junction bases: 11. Germline lookup yields CDR1 MNHEY and CDR2 SVGAGI. The CDR3 DNA sequence: TGTGCCAGCAACCTATCAGGGACAGGGGACCACGAGCAGTACTTC. Translating it yields CASNLSGTGDHEQYF.

This clone has only one observation. The rearrangement uses TRBV4-1 and TRBJ1-4, with D perhaps matching TRBD1 (6 bases). The CDR3 totals 15 residues. The V end lost 4 bases, the J end lost 2 bases, and 11 bases lay between the germline ends. From germline, CDR1 is MGHRA and CDR2 YSYEKL. In DNA form, the CDR3 reads TGCGCCAGCAGCCTCACAGGGACCACTAATGAAAAACTGTTTTTT. Its protein product is CASSLTGTTNEKLFF.

The V and J genes are TRBV28 and TRBJ1-1; perhaps TRBD1 as D (5 bases). This CDR3 is 13 amino acids long. Germline CDR1 reads MDHEN; CDR2 reads SYDVKM. The V gene lost 4 bases and the J gene lost 1 base, with 7 bases spanning the gap. CDR3 loop: CASSWGGNTEAFF. The CDR3 DNA reads as TGTGCCAGCAGTTGGGGGGGGAACACTGAAGCTTTCTTT.

The chain combines TRBV10-1 with TRBJ2-3, with 8 bases identical to TRBD2. The V and J ends lost 7 bases and 5 bases, in that order; junction bases with no gene match: 5. The CDR3 loop spans 13 amino acids. Germline V lookup: CDR1 WNHNN, CDR2 SYGVQD (reference sequence). CDR3 region: CASMREEGDTQYF. CDR3 DNA sequence: TGCGCCAGCATGCGGGAGGAGGGAGATACGCAGTATTTT.

This clone was picked up one time. This chain connects TRBV29-1 to TRBJ2-2; 12 bases are shared with TRBD2. The CDR3 totals 14 residues. The germline gives CDR1 SQVTM, CDR2 ANQGSEA. With V trimmed by 6 bases and J by 6 bases, 5 bases remained unmatched. Here the CDR3 DNA reads TGCAGCGTACCGGGACTAGCGGGCGCCGGGGAGCTGTTTTTT. This codes for CSVPGLAGAGELFF.

This chain connects TRBV11-3 to TRBJ2-1; 8 nucleotides line up with TRBD1. CDR3 length: 15 residues. CDR1 is SGHNT and CDR2 is YENEEA in the germline V gene. The V segment lost 5 bases and the J segment 4 bases; nucleotides outside the gene matches: 7. CDR3 protein: CASSIGQGEYNEQFF. Here the CDR3 DNA reads TGTGCCAGCAGCATTGGACAGGGTGAATACAATGAGCAGTTCTTC. The complete variable domain, with remaining parts taken from reference TRBV11-3 and TRBJ2-1, reads EAGVVQSPRYKIIEKKQPVAFWCNPISGHNTLYWYLQNLGQGPELLIRYENEEAVDDSQLPKDRFSAERLKGVDSTLKIQPAELGDSAVYLCASSIGQGEYNEQFFGPGTRLTVL.

The V call is TRBV12-3 or TRBV12-4, the J call TRBJ1-5; no clear D gene. The CDR3 has 13 residues. The V and J ends lost 3 bases and 7 bases respectively, with 10 bases between them. The chain's CDR3 is CASSLGSQQPQHF. The CDR3 nucleotides read TGTGCCAGCAGTTTGGGCAGTCAGCAGCCCCAGCATTTT.

Comment on this clone: The sample holds other DNA sequences that translate to the same CDR3. V and J are TRBV5-1 and TRBJ2-5; a weak D match, TRBD2 (5 bases). CDR1 is SGHRS, CDR2 YFSETQ, per germline. CDR3 size: 14 residues. The V and J ends lost 0 bases and 0 bases respectively, with 6 bases between them. The CDR3 DNA sequence: TGCGCCAGCAGCTTGGCGGGGTACCAAGAGACCCAGTACTTC. It encodes CASSLAGYQETQYF. The variable domain in full, completed from reference TRBV5-1 and TRBJ2-5, reads KAGVTQTPRYLIKTRGQQVTLSCSPISGHRSVSWYQQTPGQGLQFLFEYFSETQRNKGNFPGRFSGRQFSNSRSEMNVSTLELGDSALYLCASSLAGYQETQYFGPGTRLLVL.

In DNA, the CDR3 is TGCGCCAGCAGCCCCGGACTAGCGGATAACAATGAGCAGTTCTTC. Encoded protein: CASSPGLADNNEQFF. The rearrangement joins TRBV5-1 to TRBJ2-1; the match to TRBD2 covers 10 bases. J was trimmed by 5 bases and V by 4 bases; bases with no gene match: 6. The CDR3 consists of 15 residues. The germline CDR1 and CDR2 sequences are SGHRS and YFSETQ.

The chain recombines TRBV11-1 with TRBJ2-1; TRBD1 might be the D (6 bases). CDR3 length equals 15 residues. In germline, CDR1 is SGHAT, CDR2 FQDESV (reference sequence). The V end was cut by 7 bases, the J end by 2 bases, with 15 bases between. CDR3 residues: CASIASEGAYNEQFF. The CDR3 region has the DNA TGTGCCAGCATCGCGAGTGAGGGGGCCTACAATGAGCAGTTCTTC. The full variable domain, with the rest looked up from reference TRBV11-1 and TRBJ2-1, is EAEVAQSPRYKITEKSQAVAFWCDPISGHATLYWYRQILGQGPELLVQFQDESVVDDSQLPKDRFSAERLKGVDSTLKIQPAELGDSAMYLCASIASEGAYNEQFFGPGTRLTVL.

The J gene is TRBJ1-1, the V gene TRBV7-9; 7 bases line up with TRBD1. The CDR3 consists of 16 residues. Germline loops: CDR1 SEHNR, CDR2 FQNEAQ (reference sequence). Trimming took 4 bases from V and 4 from J; bases not matched to a gene: 12. The CDR3 coding sequence is TGTGCCAGCAGCTCGAGTGACAGGGTGACGGGCACTGAAGCTTTCTTT. Translation: CASSSSDRVTGTEAFF.

The chain uses TRBV2 and TRBJ1-2; D not resolved. Germline CDR1 and CDR2: SNHLY and FYNNEI. The ends were cut back, 6 bases at V and 0 bases at J, with 11 bases in the middle. The CDR3 loop spans 14 amino acids. The CDR3 sequence is CASSPTTANYGYTF. CDR3 DNA sequence: TGTGCCAGCAGCCCAACGACTGCTAACTATGGCTACACCTTC.

This clone was observed once. The rearrangement links TRBV10-3 to TRBJ2-2; perhaps TRBD1 as D (5 bases). This CDR3 contains 14 residues. In germline, CDR1 is ENHRY, CDR2 SYGVKD. Trimming left V 2 bases short and J 6 bases short, with 10 bases between. CDR3 coding DNA: TGTGCCATCAGTGAGACCCAGGGATCCGGGGAGCTGTTTTTT. Its protein is CAISETQGSGELFF.

The chain has TRBV7-3 and TRBJ1-1; 9 bases fit TRBD1. J lost 4 bases, V lost 5 bases, and 8 bases had no gene match. CDR1 SGHTA and CDR2 FQGTGA come from the germline V gene. The CDR3 extends over 15 amino acids. Here the CDR3 reads CASSMTGGGSTEAFF. The CDR3 DNA reads as TGTGCCAGCAGCATGACAGGGGGAGGATCCACTGAAGCTTTCTTT. The full variable domain, its missing parts supplied by reference TRBV7-3 and TRBJ1-1, is GAGVSQTPSNKVTEKGKYVELRCDPISGHTALYWYRQSLGQGPEFLIYFQGTGAADDSGLPNDRFFAVRPEGSVSTLKIQRTERGDSAVYLCASSMTGGGSTEAFFGQGTRLTVV.

This clone was counted a few times. This chain joins TRBV18 and TRBJ1-4; D gene ambiguous. CDR3 length equals 14 residues. Per germline, CDR1 KGHSH and CDR2 LQKENI. Trimming took off 2 bases at V and 3 bases at J, with 7 bases between the two ends. CDR3 bases: TGTGCCAGCTCACCAGGCACACCTAATGAAAAACTGTTTTTT. The encoded protein is CASSPGTPNEKLFF.

The rearrangement links TRBV2 to TRBJ2-5; TRBD1 matches at 10 bases. The CDR3 runs 14 residues. CDR1 and CDR2 (germline): SNHLY, FYNNEI. V lost 5 bases, J lost 5 bases, and 5 bases stayed unmatched. The CDR3 sequence: CASSRDRGGETQYF. CDR3 DNA sequence: TGTGCCAGCAGTCGGGACAGGGGCGGCGAGACCCAGTACTTC.

The V call is TRBV24-1, the J call TRBJ2-3; 10 bases fit TRBD2. This CDR3 is 17 amino acids long. Germline V lookup: CDR1 KGHDR, CDR2 SFDVKD. The ends lost 1 base at V and 0 bases at J; junction bases unmatched: 3. The CDR3 nucleotides are TGTGCCACCAGTGATTTACCTAGCGGGAGCAGCACAGATACGCAGTATTTT. Protein: CATSDLPSGSSTDTQYF.

Only a few counts were recorded for this clone. The chain is built from TRBV9 and TRBJ2-1; 8 positions match TRBD2. CDR3 size: 14 residues. Germline trimming cut 5 bases from V and 7 bases from J; bases unmatched to any gene: 8. Germline assignment: CDR1 SGDLS and CDR2 YYNGEE. The CDR3, as DNA: TGTGCCAGCAGACGAGCGGGAGCGGGGAATGAGCAGTTCTTC. Translating it yields CASRRAGAGNEQFF.

This chain connects TRBV5-1 to TRBJ2-7; perhaps TRBD2 as D (6 bases). Trimming took off 4 bases at V and 0 bases at J, with 17 bases between the two ends. Per the germline V gene, CDR1 is SGHRS and CDR2 is YFSETQ. The CDR3 extends over 16 amino acids. Here the CDR3 reads CASSPSASAYSYEQYF. In DNA, the CDR3 is TGCGCCAGCAGCCCCAGTGCTAGCGCCTACTCCTACGAGCAGTACTTC.

The chain recombines TRBV11-3 with TRBJ2-1; D is unclear. The V end was cut by 2 bases, the J end by 3 bases, with 5 bases between. This CDR3 contains 13 residues. Per germline, CDR1 SGHNT and CDR2 YENEEA. CDR3: CASSLNNYNEQFF. In DNA form, the CDR3 reads TGTGCCAGCAGCTTAAACAACTACAATGAGCAGTTCTTC.

In this sample, this clone turned up once. This chain links TRBV5-1 with TRBJ1-3; 7 bases map to TRBD1. The CDR3 spans 13 residues. Germline V lookup: CDR1 SGHRS, CDR2 YFSETQ. J gave up 11 bases and V 4 bases, and 9 bases lay outside the gene matches. CDR3 in amino acids: CASSRDSSASIYF. DNA for the CDR3: TGCGCCAGCAGCAGGGACAGTTCCGCCTCCATATATTTT.